This T cell receptor beta chain appears in the sequencing data of a study of blood T cell repertoires in COVID-19. The overall study: Samples of COVID-19 (acute and convalescent) were obtained from the United States, Italy and Spain. PBMCs, B-cell-depleted T cells, or T cells provided the cDNA or gDNA that made up the material.

This clone was seen a single time. The V and J ends lost 6 bases and 0 bases, in that order; junction bases with no gene match: 8. The CDR3 is 15 residues long. CDR1 MNHEY and CDR2 SMNVEV come from the germline V gene (reference sequence). Per the authors' pipeline: Amplifying reference gene primers gave estimates of nucleated cell counts. Using immunoSEQ multiplex PCR, the repertoire was profiled, and TCRdb retains in-frame clones only, with some absent. V and J calls and clone size are given by that table; D and trimming were obtained from the DNA. The table includes around 250,000 clones, 85% to 90% detected once.

The chain links TRBV27 to TRBJ2-7; 7 bases fit TRBD1. This TCR was sampled from a man aged 55 to 69 with acute or convalescent COVID-19. The sequenced material came from peripheral blood. The CDR3 sequence: CASSSRTGVSYEQYF. CDR3 coding DNA: TGTGCCAGCAGCTCCAGGACAGGCGTCTCCTACGAGCAGTACTTC.